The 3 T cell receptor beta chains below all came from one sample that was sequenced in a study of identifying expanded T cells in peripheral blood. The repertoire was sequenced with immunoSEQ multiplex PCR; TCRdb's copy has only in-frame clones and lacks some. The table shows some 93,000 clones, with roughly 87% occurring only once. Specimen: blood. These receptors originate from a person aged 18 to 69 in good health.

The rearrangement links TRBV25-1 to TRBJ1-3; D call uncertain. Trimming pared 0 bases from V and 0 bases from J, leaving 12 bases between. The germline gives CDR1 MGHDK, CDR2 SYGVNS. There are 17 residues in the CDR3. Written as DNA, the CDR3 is TGTGCCAGCAGTGAATACGGAGTCCAGAGCTCTGGAAACACCATATATTTT. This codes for CASSEYGVQSSGNTIYF. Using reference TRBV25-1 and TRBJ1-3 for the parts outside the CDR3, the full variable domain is EADIYQTPRYLVIGTGKKITLECSQTMGHDKMYWYQQDPGMELHLIHYSYGVNSTEKGDLSSESTVSRIRTEHFPLTLESARPSHTSQYLCASSEYGVQSSGNTIYFGEGSWLTVV.

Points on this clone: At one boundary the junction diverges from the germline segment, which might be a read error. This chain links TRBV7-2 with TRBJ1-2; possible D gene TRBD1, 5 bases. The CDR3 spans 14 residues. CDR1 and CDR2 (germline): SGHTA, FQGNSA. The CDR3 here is CASSLGTGNSGYTF. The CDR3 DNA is TGTGCCAGCAGTTTAGGGACGGGGAACAGTGGCTACACCTTC.

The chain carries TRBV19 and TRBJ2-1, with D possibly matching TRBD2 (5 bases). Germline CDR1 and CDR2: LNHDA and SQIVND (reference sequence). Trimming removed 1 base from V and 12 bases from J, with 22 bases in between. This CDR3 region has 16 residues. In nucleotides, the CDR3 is TGTGCCAGTAGTATAGCAATGAGCAGTTCGGCGGGTTCGCAGTTCTTC. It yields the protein CASSIAMSSSAGSQFF. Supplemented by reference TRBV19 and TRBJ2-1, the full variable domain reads DGGITQSPKYLFRKEGQNVTLSCEQNLNHDAMYWYRQDPGQGLRLIYYSQIVNDFQKGDIAEGYSVSREKKESFPLTVTSAQKNPTAFYLCASSIAMSSSAGSQFFGPGTRLTVL.